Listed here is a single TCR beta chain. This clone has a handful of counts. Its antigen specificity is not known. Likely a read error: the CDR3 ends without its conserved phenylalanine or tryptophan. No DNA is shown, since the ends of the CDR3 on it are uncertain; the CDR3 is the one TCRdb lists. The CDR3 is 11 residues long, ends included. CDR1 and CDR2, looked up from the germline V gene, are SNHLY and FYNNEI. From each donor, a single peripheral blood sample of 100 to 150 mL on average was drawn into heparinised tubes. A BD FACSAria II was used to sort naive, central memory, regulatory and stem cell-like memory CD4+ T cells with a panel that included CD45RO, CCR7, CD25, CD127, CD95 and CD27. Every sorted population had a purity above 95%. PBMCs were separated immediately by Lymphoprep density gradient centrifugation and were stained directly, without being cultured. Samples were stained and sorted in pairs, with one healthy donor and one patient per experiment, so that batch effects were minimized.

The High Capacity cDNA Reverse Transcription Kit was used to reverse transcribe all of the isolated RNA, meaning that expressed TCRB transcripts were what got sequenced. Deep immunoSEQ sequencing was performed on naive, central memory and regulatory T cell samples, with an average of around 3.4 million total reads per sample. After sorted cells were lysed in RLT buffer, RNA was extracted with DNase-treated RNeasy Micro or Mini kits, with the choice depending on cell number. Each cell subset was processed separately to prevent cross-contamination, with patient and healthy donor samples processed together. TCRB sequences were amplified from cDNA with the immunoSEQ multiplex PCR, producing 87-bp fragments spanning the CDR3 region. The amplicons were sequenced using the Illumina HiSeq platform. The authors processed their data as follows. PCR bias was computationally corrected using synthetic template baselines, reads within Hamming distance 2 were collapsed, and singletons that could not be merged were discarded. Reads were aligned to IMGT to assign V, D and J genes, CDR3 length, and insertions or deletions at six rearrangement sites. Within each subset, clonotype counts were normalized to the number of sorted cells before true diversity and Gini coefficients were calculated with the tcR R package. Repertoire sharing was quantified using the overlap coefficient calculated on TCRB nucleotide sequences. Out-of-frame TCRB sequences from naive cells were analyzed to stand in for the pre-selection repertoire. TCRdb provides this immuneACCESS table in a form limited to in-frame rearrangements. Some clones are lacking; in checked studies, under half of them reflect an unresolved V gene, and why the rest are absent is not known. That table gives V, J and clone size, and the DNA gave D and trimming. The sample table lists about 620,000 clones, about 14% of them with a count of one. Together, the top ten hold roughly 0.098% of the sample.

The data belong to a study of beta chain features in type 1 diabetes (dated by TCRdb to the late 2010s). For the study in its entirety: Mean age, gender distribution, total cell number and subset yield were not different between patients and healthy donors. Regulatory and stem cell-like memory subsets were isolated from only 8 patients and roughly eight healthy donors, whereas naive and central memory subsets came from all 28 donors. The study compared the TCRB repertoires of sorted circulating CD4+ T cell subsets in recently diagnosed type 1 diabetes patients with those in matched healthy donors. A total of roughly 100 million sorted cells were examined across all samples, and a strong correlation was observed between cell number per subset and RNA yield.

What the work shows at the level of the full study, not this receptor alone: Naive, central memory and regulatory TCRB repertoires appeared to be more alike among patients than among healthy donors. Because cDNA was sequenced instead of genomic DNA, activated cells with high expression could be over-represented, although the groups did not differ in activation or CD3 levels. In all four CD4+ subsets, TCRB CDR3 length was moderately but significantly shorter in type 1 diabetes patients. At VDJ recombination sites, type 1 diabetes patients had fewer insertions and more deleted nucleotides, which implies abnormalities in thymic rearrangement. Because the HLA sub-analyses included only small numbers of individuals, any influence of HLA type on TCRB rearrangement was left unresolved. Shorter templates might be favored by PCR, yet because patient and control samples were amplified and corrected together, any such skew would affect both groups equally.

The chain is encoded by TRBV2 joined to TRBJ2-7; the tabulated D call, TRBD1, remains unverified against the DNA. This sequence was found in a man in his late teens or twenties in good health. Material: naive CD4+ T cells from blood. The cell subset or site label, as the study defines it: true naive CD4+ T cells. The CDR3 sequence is CASSESGPARL.